Given below is one T cell receptor beta chain in context. Its cognate antigen is unknown. Sequencing was performed with immunoSEQ multiplex PCR; in TCRdb, only in-frame clones are kept and a portion is missing. The sample yields fewer than 200,000 clones, 94% seen once. The data derive from a study of OX40 agonist ivuxolimab in advanced cancers. The trim removed 6 bases at V and 3 bases at J, leaving 9 bases unmatched. Germline CDR1 and CDR2: MDHEN and SYDVKM. CDR3 size: 16 residues. Study findings and constraints: Among T cells, CD8+ cells averaged more expanded clones than CD4+ cells.

The sample consisted of CD4+ or CD8+ T cells sorted from blood, taken in a trial of the OX40 agonist ivuxolimab. This chain joins TRBV28 and TRBJ2-3; 10 bases match TRBD1. The clonotype was recovered from an adult with an advanced solid tumor such as melanoma, head and neck, liver or kidney cancer. The CDR3 spells CASSLVGQGVTDTQYF. The CDR3 nucleotides are TGTGCCAGCAGCCTAGTCGGACAGGGGGTTACAGATACGCAGTATTTT.